The following is a TCR beta chain sequence with its context. No cognate antigen has been identified for it. Base qualities are not provided; no much larger clone lies one nucleotide away. In total, fewer than 750 healthy bone marrow donors made up the cohort. At the time of sampling, every cohort member was nominally healthy, though immune exposures that went unrecorded were likely present. The donor tested CMV seropositive, placing the donor among the 289 seropositive members of the cohort. Each donor provided a peripheral blood sample, and peripheral blood mononuclear cells were used for TCR beta sequencing. Genomic DNA extraction from the blood cell samples was performed with the Qiagen DNeasy Blood Extraction Kit. The data were obtained in a study of cytomegalovirus exposure and HLA in healthy donors (dated by TCRdb to about 2017). Describing the broader study: An earlier analysis of approximately 640 of the donors reported 250 to 350 Gb of sequence data and approximately 110 million unique TCR beta sequences from about 180 million T cells. Roughly 300 gigabases of sequencing data and tens of millions of unique TCR sequences were included in an early release covering about 700 HLA-typed donors. The genetic ancestry cluster associated with self-reported Caucasian donors included about 81% of the approximately 410 genotyped donors. The study aimed to test whether cataloging public T cell receptors could reveal signatures of past pathogen exposure. Using immunosequencing, the study profiled T cell repertoires from approximately 700 subjects and related those repertoires to cytomegalovirus serostatus. In addition to the first cohort of roughly 670 subjects, a separate validation cohort of about 120 different subjects was used. The study combined high-throughput TCR immunosequencing, statistical association of individual TCRs with disease status, and machine learning to predict cytomegalovirus infection status. A later analysis re-analyzed previously published TCR beta repertoires from approximately 670 donors and added high-resolution HLA genotyping to study TCR occurrence patterns. Rather than using new phenotypic data, the later analysis identified candidate immune exposures from TCR beta sequences and from how often those sequences occurred across donors. To decide whether each TCR beta V gene segment behaved as functional or pseudogenic, an earlier analysis of some 570 of the donors relied on high-throughput TCR beta sequencing. Donor age, sex, ethnicity and CMV serostatus were compiled alongside the repertoire data. A later genetic analysis took genome-wide SNP genotypes for about three fifths of the 666 donors and used that subset as a discovery cohort. Every repertoire in the discovery cohort had been generated on one and the same sequencing platform. HLA typing included class I and class II loci at four-digit resolution. Typing coverage differed by locus: A, B, C, DRB1 and DQB1 were typed in roughly 629-640 donors, DQA1 in 500 to 550, DPA1 in around 610, and DPB1 in 450 to 490. About five DR-DQ haplotypes were handled as single units for association and clustering because linkage in the cohort was strong. Among some 400 genotyped donors of the cohort, an average of about 240,000 unique TCR beta nucleotide sequences was sequenced per donor, of which about 19% were non-productive.

Findings and caveats that apply to the study as a whole: CMV serostatus was the only immune exposure information available for the cohort. In both the original and validation cohorts, the classifier was reported to diagnose cytomegalovirus status with high specificity and sensitivity. In the study, approximately 160 TCR beta chains were listed as associated with cytomegalovirus. HLA typing was unavailable for some donors at each locus, so association tests used only the typed subset. A further reported finding was that TCR beta sequences accurately predicted the HLA-A and HLA-B alleles for most subjects in the first cohort. Because counts were too low, 15 to 20 rarely observed V segments, including chromosome 9 orphons, were left out of the earlier analysis of 587 of the donors. According to a later analysis, TCR association rates differed among HLA loci, with DRB1 alleles showing the most associated TCRs and HLA-C alleles showing the fewest. According to a later analysis, most CMV-associated TCR beta chains appeared to be HLA-restricted, and the HLA associations seemed to be driven largely by CMV exposure. In a later analysis, HLA-associated TCR beta chains showed more clonal expansion and lower generation probabilities than non-associated chains that were equally common. A later genetic analysis reported fewer N-insertions in productive TCRs among donors in an Asian-associated ancestry cluster than the roughly 700-donor mean. In a later analysis, several top co-occurrence clusters were reported to appear linked to parvovirus B19, influenza, CMV and Epstein-Barr virus. Roughly uniform sequencing depth across donors was assumed in presence/absence analyses, although this assumption may not hold. The authors suggested that the approach could potentially be extended to other disease states and immunological phenotypes. At a false discovery rate of 0.05, a later analysis linked roughly 17,000 TCR beta sequences to specific HLA alleles. Across donors, most TCR sequences were observed very rarely, whereas some public TCRs were present in many individuals. Because the 87-base-pair reads could not distinguish some IMGT-functional V segments, including TRBV6-2 and TRBV6-3, those segments were excluded. Broadly in line with IMGT annotations, most TCR beta V segments showed up in productive rearrangements about 87% or about 30% of the time in an earlier analysis of about 500 of the donors. Strong co-occurrence of HLA alleles, especially DR and DQ, made assigning TCR associations to individual alleles difficult. Only TCR beta chains were sequenced in this cohort, and the absence of alpha or paired-chain data limited detectable features. The sequencing pipeline was judged likely to have produced a cluster of highly shared sequence variants as a technical artifact. Correlated functional status among segregating V segments might reflect linkage disequilibrium, but an unknown experimental factor could not be ruled out. In vitro tests confirmed that a few of the cytomegalovirus-associated TCR beta chains recognize cytomegalovirus antigens. An association between a missense DCLRE1C variant and V-gene and J-gene trimming of TCR beta chains was found in a later genetic analysis and replicated in an independent cohort.

The junction carries 21 bases between V and J, which are trimmed by 4 bases and 10 bases respectively. The CDR3 numbers 14 residues from cysteine through phenylalanine. Here the CDR3 DNA is all that survives: 42 bases in frame from base 1. CDR1 SGHRS and CDR2 YFSETQ are derived from the germline V gene. Library preparation employed the immunoSEQ multiplex PCR assay. A mixture of 60 forward primers for TCR Vbeta segments and 13 reverse primers for TCR Jbeta segments was used in the multiplex PCR. Amplification of the CDR3 region of rearranged TCR beta genes was performed with a multiplex PCR assay on genomic DNA. The amplified TCR beta libraries were sequenced on the Illumina HiSeq System as 87-base-pair reads. On the authors' methods: A later analysis counted approximately 76 million unique TCR beta chains across the 650 to 800 repertoires, and 10 million to 12 million of these chains were shared by at least two donors. To remove PCR and sequencing errors, raw reads were error-corrected and collapsed into unique sequences using a nearest-neighbor algorithm that merged closely related sequences. V, D and J gene segments were assigned by aligning CDR3 sequences to IMGT reference sequences. For a sequence to be retained, a match of at least six nucleotides was required to both a V gene segment and a J gene segment. Rearrangements were classified as productive when the CDR3 lacked stop codons and remained in frame with V and J, and all other rearrangements were classified as non-productive. CDR3 was defined by IMGT convention, running from the second conserved V-encoded cysteine to the conserved J-encoded phenylalanine. The earlier analysis of about 590 of the donors excluded sequences that lacked an unambiguous match to a single V gene segment. An earlier analysis of approximately 590 of the donors called V segments functional above 56.7% productive rearrangements and segregating when the between-donor standard deviation exceeded 5%. A statistical classification framework was developed to diagnose cytomegalovirus status using the catalog of TCR beta chain sequences. V and J gene assignment, in a later analysis, came from comparing TCR nucleotide sequences with IMGT/GENE-DB human TR gene sequences. The TCRdist pipeline was used in a later analysis to assign CDR3 sequences and most-parsimonious VDJ recombination scenarios. In a later analysis, every TCR beta chain was defined by the combination of its CDR3 amino acid sequence and its V-gene family, and reads without a unique V-gene family were dropped. In a later analysis, approximately 590 highly shared, low-generation-probability nucleotide sequences were removed to address suspected cross-contamination and a sequencing artifact. In a later analysis, a clonal expansion index was calculated for each public chain from normalized within-repertoire ranks of inferred template counts. A later analysis computed generation probabilities with a VDJ recombination model fitted to out-of-frame rearrangements, and checked the results against IGoR. In a later analysis, TCR-TCR, TCR-HLA and TCR-CMV co-occurrence was scored with hypergeometric tests, and a repertoire-size bias correction was applied to TCR pairs. To estimate false discovery rates, a later analysis permuted the HLA or CMV assignments 20 times. A later analysis grouped co-occurring TCRs with DBSCAN, adding TCRdist sequence similarity when clustering within HLA-allele-positive subsets. Co-occurrence clustering excluded repertoires with fewer than 30,000 or more than 120,000 public chains, plus five with anomalous nucleotide sharing. The table comes from immuneACCESS by way of TCRdb, which keeps in-frame sequences with V and J called. Part of the clones is missing from these tables; in studies checked, under half for an unresolved V gene and the rest for unknown reasons. V and J calls and clone size are given by that table; D and trimming were obtained from the DNA. Here the sample has about 130,000 clones; approximately 68% occur a single time. The ten most abundant clones make up roughly 1.6% of the sample.

The sequenced sample consisted of PBMCs. The chain links TRBV5-1 with TRBJ2-7; tentative D gene TRBD1, with 7 bases matching. This receptor was identified in a man between 25 and 39 years old in good health and CMV-seropositive. This receptor carries the CDR3 CASSNRGTSSVQYF. The DNA is as follows: TGCGCCAGCAGCAACAGGGGTACTAGCTCAGTACAGTACTTC.